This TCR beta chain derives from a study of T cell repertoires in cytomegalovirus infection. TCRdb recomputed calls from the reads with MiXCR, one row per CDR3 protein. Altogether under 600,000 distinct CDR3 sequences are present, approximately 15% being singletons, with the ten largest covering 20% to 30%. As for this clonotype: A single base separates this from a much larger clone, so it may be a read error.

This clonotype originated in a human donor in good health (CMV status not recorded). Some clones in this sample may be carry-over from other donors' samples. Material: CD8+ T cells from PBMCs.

The CDR3 sequence is CAIRLSGNSYEQYF. CDR3 sequence (DNA): TGTGCCATCAGACTGTCTGGGAACTCCTACGAGCAGTACTTC. The chain carries TRBV10-3 and TRBJ2-7; no reliable D call. CDR1 is ENHRY, CDR2 SYGVKD, per germline. This CDR3 is built from 14 residues. V was trimmed by 6 bases and J by 0 bases, leaving 12 bases between them.